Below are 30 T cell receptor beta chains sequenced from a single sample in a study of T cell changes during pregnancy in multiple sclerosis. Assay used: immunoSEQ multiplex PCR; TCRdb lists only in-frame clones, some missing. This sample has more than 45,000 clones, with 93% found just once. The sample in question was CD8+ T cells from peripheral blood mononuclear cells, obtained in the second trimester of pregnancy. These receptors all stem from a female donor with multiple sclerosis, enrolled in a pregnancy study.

CDR3 nucleotide sequence: TGTGCCAGCAGCTCGAGCTCCTACGAGCAGTACTTC. The encoded protein is CASSSSSYEQYF. The V and J genes are TRBV13 and TRBJ2-7; D gene uncertain. This CDR3 comprises 12 residues. Germline V gene lookup returns CDR1 PRHDT and CDR2 FYEKMQ (reference sequence). Trimming pared 4 bases from V and 0 bases from J, leaving 4 bases between.

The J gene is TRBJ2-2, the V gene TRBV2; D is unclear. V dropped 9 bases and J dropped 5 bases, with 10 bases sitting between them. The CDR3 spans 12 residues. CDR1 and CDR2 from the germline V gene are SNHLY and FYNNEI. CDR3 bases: TGTGCCAGTTTGCGGAAAACCGGGGAGCTGTTTTTT. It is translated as CASLRKTGELFF.

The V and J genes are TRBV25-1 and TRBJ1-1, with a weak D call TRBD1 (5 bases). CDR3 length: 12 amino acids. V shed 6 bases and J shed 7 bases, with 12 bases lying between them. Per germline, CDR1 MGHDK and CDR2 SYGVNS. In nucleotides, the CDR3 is TGTGCCAGCAGCCCAGGACATAATGAAGCTTTCTTT. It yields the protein CASSPGHNEAFF.

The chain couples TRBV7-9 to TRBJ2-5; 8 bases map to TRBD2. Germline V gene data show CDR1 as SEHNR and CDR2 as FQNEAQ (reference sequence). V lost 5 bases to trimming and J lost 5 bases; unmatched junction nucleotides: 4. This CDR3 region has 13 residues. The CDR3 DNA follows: TGTGCCAGCAGCGCCCCTAGCGGGGAGACCCAGTACTTC. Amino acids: CASSAPSGETQYF.

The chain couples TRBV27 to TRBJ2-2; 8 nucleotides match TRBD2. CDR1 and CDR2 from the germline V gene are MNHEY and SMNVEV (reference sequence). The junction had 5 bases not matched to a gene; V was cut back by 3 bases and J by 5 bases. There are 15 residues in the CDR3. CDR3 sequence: CASSFAGRATGELFF. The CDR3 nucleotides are TGTGCCAGCAGTTTCGCCGGGAGGGCAACCGGGGAGCTGTTTTTT.

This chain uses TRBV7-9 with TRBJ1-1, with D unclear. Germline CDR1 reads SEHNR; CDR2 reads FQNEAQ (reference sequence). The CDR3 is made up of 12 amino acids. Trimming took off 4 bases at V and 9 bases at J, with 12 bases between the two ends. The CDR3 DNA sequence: TGTGCCAGCAGCTCCATGGCAGTTCAAGCTTTCTTT. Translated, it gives CASSSMAVQAFF.

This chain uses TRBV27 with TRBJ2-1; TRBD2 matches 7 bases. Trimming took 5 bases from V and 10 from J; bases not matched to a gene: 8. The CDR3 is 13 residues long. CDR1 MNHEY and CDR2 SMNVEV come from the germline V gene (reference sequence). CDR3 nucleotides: TGTGCCAGCAGTACCCCGAGCGGGAACGAGCAGTTCTTC. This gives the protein CASSTPSGNEQFF.

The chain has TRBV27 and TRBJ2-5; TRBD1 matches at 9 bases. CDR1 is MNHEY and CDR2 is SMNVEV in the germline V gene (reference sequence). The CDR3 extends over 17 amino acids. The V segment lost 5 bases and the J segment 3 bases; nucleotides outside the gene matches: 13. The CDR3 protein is CASSKIPGQGSEETQYF. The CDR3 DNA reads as TGTGCCAGCAGTAAAATTCCGGGACAGGGCTCCGAAGAGACCCAGTACTTC.

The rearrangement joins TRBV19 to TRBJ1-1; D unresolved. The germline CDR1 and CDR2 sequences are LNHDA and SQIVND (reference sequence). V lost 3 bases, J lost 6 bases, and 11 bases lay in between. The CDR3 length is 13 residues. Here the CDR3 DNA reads TGTGCCAGTAGTATTGTAGGCCAGGCTGAAGCTTTCTTT. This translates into CASSIVGQAEAFF.

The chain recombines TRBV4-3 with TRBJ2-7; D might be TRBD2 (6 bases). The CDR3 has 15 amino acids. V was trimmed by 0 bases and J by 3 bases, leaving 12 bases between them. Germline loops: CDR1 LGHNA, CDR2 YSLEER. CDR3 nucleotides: TGCGCCAGCAGCCAAGATCAAGGACTATACTACGAGCAGTACTTC. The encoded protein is CASSQDQGLYYEQYF.

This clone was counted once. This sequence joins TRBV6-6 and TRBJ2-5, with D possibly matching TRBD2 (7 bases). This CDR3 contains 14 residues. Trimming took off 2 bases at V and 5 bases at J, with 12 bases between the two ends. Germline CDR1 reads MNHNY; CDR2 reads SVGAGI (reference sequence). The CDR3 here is CASSYLGGVETQYF. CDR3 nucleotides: TGTGCCAGCAGTTACCTAGGGGGGGTGGAGACCCAGTACTTC.

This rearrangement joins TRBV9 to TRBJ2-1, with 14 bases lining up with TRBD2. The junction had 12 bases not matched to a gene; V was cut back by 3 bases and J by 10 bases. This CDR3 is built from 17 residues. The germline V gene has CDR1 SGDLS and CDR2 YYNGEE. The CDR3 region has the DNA TGTGCCAGCAGCGCGAGGGGGACTAGCGGGAGTGTATGGGAGCAGTTCTTC. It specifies CASSARGTSGSVWEQFF.

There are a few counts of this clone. The CDR3 DNA reads as TGTGCCAGCAGCTTAGTCCTAGGGAACACTGAAGCTTTCTTT. It codes for CASSLVLGNTEAFF. The chain carries TRBV11-2 and TRBJ1-1; no clear D gene. The germline V gene has CDR1 SGHAT and CDR2 FQNNGV. The V gene lost 1 base and the J gene lost 1 base, with 7 bases spanning the gap. CDR3 length: 14 residues.

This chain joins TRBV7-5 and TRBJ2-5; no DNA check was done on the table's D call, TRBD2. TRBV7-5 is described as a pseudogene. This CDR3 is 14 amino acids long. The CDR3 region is CVRSSAGGRETQYF. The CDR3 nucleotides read TGTGTCAGAAGCTCCGCGGGGGGGCGTGAGACCCAGTACTTC.

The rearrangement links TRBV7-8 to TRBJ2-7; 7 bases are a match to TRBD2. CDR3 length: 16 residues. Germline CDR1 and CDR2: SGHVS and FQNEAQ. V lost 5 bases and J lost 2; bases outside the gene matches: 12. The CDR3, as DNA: TGTGCCAGCAGCCCTAGCGGCGGGGGTCCCACCTACGAGCAGTACTTC. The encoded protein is CASSPSGGGPTYEQYF.

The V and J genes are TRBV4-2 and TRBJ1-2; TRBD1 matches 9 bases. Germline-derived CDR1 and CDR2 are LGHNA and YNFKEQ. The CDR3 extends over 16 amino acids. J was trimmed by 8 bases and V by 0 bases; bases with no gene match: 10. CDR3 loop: CASSQEGGQGVGGYTF. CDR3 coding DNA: TGTGCCAGCAGCCAAGAGGGGGGACAGGGCGTCGGCGGCTACACCTTC.

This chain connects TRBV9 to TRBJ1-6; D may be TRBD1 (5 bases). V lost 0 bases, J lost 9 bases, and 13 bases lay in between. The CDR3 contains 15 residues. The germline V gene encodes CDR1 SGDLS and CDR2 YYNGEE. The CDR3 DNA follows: TGTGCCAGCAGCGTAGATGGGGGGTTGGCTTCACCCCTCCACTTT. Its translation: CASSVDGGLASPLHF.

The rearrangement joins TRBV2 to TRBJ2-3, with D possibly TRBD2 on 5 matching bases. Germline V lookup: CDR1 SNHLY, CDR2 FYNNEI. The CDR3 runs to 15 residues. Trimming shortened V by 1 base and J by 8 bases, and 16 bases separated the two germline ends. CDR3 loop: CASSEGAVAPGTQYF. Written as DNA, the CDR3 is TGTGCCAGCAGTGAAGGAGCGGTGGCCCCCGGTACGCAGTATTTT.

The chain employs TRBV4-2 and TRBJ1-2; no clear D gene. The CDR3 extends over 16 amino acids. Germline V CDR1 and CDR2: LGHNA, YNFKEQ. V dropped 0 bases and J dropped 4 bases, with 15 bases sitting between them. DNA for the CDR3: TGTGCCAGCAGCCAAGACCTTAGACAAAGTACCTATGGCTACACCTTC. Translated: CASSQDLRQSTYGYTF.

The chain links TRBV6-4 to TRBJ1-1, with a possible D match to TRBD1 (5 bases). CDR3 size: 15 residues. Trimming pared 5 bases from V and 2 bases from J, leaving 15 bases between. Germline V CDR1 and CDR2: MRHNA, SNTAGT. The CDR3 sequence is CASSPTGGRNTEAFF. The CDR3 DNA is TGTGCCAGCAGTCCCACAGGAGGGAGAAACACTGAAGCTTTCTTT.

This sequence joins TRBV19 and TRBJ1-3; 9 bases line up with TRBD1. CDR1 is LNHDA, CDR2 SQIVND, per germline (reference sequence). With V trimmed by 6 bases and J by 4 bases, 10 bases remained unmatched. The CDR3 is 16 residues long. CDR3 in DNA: TGTGCCAGTAGCCGGACAGGGGAATTCGACGGAAACACCATATATTTT. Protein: CASSRTGEFDGNTIYF.

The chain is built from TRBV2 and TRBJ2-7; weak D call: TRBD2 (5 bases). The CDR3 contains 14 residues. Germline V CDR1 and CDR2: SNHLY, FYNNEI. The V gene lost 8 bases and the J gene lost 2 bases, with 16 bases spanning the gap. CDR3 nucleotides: TGTGCCAGCCTACCCGGACTGGCACCCTACGAGCAGTACTTC. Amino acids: CASLPGLAPYEQYF.

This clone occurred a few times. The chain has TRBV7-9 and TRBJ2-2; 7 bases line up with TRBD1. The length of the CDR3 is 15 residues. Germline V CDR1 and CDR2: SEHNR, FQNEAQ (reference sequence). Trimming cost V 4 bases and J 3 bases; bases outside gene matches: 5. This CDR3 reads CASSSRQGDTGELFF. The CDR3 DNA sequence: TGTGCCAGCAGCTCCCGACAGGGAGACACCGGGGAGCTGTTTTTT.

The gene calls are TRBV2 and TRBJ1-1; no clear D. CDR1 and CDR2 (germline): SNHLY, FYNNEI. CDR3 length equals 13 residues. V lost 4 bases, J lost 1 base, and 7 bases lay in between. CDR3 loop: CASSGLGNTEAFF. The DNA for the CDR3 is TGTGCCAGCAGTGGACTAGGGAACACTGAAGCTTTCTTT.

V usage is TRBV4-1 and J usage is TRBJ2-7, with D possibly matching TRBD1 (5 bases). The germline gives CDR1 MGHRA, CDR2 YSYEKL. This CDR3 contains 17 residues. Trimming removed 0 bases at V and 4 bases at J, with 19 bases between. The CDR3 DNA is TGCGCCAGCAGCCAAGACCTTGGGGCTCCACGATCTTACGAGCAGTACTTC. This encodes CASSQDLGAPRSYEQYF.

Here the CDR3 reads CASSTTRINEQFF. The CDR3 region has the DNA TGTGCCAGCAGTACGACTAGGATCAATGAGCAGTTCTTC. The chain recombines TRBV2 with TRBJ2-1; D might be TRBD2 (6 bases). CDR3 size: 13 residues. With 5 bases removed from V and 6 bases from J, the gap between germline ends came to 11 bases. Germline loops: CDR1 SNHLY, CDR2 FYNNEI.

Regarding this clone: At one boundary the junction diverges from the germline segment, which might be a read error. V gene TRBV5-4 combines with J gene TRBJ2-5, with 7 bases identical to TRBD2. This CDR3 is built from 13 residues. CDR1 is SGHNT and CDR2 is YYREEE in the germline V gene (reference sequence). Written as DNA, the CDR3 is TGTGCCAGCAGCTTGGCCTCGGGAGCGGGGCCAAACTTC. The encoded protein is CASSLASGAGPNF. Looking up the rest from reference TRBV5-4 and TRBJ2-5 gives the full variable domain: ETGVTQSPTHLIKTRGQQVTLRCSSQSGHNTVSWYQQALGQGPQFIFQYYREEENGRGNFPPRFSGLQFPNYSSELNVNALELDDSALYLCASSLASGAGPNFGPGTRLLVL.

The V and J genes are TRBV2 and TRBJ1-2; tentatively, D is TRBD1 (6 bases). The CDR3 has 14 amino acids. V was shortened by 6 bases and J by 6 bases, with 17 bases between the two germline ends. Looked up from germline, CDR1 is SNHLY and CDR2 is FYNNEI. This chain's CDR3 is CASSEDSRLNGYTF. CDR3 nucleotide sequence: TGTGCCAGCAGCGAGGACAGTCGTCTGAATGGCTACACCTTC. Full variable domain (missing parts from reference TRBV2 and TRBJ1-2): EPEVTQTPSHQVTQMGQEVILRCVPISNHLYFYWYRQILGQKVEFLVSFYNNEISEKSEIFDDQFSVERPDGSNFTLKIRSTKLEDSAMYFCASSEDSRLNGYTFGSGTRLTVV.

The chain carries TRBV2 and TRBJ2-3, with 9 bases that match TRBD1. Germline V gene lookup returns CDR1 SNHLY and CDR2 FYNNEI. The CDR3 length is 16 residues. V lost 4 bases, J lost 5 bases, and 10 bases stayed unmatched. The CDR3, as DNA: TGTGCCAGCAGTGCCTCTCGGGACAGGGCTGGAGATACGCAGTATTTT. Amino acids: CASSASRDRAGDTQYF. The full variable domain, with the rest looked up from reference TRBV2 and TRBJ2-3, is EPEVTQTPSHQVTQMGQEVILRCVPISNHLYFYWYRQILGQKVEFLVSFYNNEISEKSEIFDDQFSVERPDGSNFTLKIRSTKLEDSAMYFCASSASRDRAGDTQYFGPGTRLTVL.

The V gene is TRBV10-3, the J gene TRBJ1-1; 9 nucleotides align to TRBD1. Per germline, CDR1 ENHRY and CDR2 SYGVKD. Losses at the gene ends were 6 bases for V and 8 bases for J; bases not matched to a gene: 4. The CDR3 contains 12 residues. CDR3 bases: TGTGCCATCAGGGGGGACAGGGACGAAGCTTTCTTT. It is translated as CAIRGDRDEAFF.